This TCR beta chain was recovered during a study of T cell repertoires in cytomegalovirus infection. On the study more broadly: Public TCR beta signatures marked donors with CMV infection and the matching HLA. Findings and limits, study-wide: Carriers of CMV plus the relevant HLA were identified by cumulative public TCR beta family frequency. Ex vivo responses were dominated by HLA-C-restricted CMV-specific TCR beta clonotypes.

The CDR3 is 15 residues long. V lost 10 bases, J lost 3 bases, and 21 bases lay in between. The germline gives CDR1 SEHNR, CDR2 FQNEAQ (reference sequence). From the reads, TCRdb called clonotypes with MiXCR, one entry per CDR3 protein. In the table there are about 920,000 distinct CDR3 sequences, approximately 31% of which are singletons. In this sample, this clonotype turned up a few times. Its cognate antigen is unknown. The source was cultured CD8+ T cells from PBMCs, collected from culture after CMV antigen stimulation. The TCR sequence derives from a human donor in good health (CMV status not recorded). Some clones in this sample may be carry-over from other donors' samples. The chain employs TRBV7-9 and TRBJ2-5; D gene unclear. CDR3 residues: CATSAGPGFEETQYF. Written as DNA, the CDR3 is TGTGCCACCTCCGCTGGGCCCGGATTTGAAGAGACCCAGTACTTC.